This TCR beta chain stems from a study of blood T cells in healthy people across ages. A second about 6 to 11 cycle PCR used barcoded and J-beta primers. Every sample produced at least 2.5 million CDR3-containing paired-end reads. TCRdb re-called the 5' RACE reads with MiXCR, one entry per CDR3 protein. The table lists some 1,800,000 distinct CDR3 sequences, around 42% of them singletons, with about 21% in the top ten. A word on this clonotype: The antigen is undetermined.

Study-wide results and caveats: Any changes in expanded clonotypes were possibly confounded, as donor CMV status remained unknown.

The draw of peripheral blood yielded 8.5 to 10 milliliters from each donor. Total RNA was extracted at no less than 6 micrograms per sample. Sequencing used blood. The source is a human donor in good health.

The CDR3 loop reads CASSFETVNTEAFF. The CDR3 DNA is TGTGCCAGCAGTTTCGAGACGGTGAACACTGAAGCTTTCTTT. The V gene is TRBV28, the J gene TRBJ1-1, with D uncertain. The CDR3 runs to 14 residues. Germline CDR1 is MDHEN and CDR2 is SYDVKM. The V gene lost 3 bases and the J gene lost 0 bases, with 8 bases spanning the gap. The complete variable domain, with remaining parts taken from reference TRBV28 and TRBJ1-1, reads DVKVTQSSRYLVKRTGEKVFLECVQDMDHENMFWYRQDPGLGLRLIYFSYDVKMKEKGDIPEGYSVSREKKERFSLILESASTNQTSMYLCASSFETVNTEAFFGQGTRLTVV.